A few counts support the clone carrying this TCR beta chain. This entry comes from a study of early T cells in non-severe SARS-CoV-2 infection. This CDR3 contains 16 residues. The germline CDR1 and CDR2 sequences are SGHTA and FQGNSA. V was shortened by 9 bases and J by 2 bases, with 22 bases between the two germline ends. In TCRdb, the 5' RACE reads were re-called with MiXCR into one record per CDR3 protein. Found here are tens of thousands of distinct CDR3 sequences, around 9.3% of them singletons; the top ten hold around 8%. The sequencing used whole blood, collected at baseline. V usage is TRBV7-2 and J usage is TRBJ2-5; D is perhaps TRBD2 (6 bases). The TCR was taken from an adult who was a healthcare worker with PCR-confirmed SARS-CoV-2 infection or an uninfected control (not recorded which). The CDR3 is CARPLSGDFVQETQYF. The CDR3 coding sequence is TGTGCCAGACCCCTAAGTGGGGACTTTGTGCAAGAGACCCAGTACTTC.